This T cell receptor beta chain was observed in a study of shared clonotypes between healthy human individuals. Study conclusions and caveats: Naive CD4 clonotype sharing across a handful of donors was roughly 5%. On the whole, naive subsets had larger estimated richness than memory subsets had.

The authors divided CD4+ cells into CD45RA+ naive and CD45RA-negative memory subsets. Worth noting for this clone: What it binds is unknown.

The germline CDR1 and CDR2 sequences are SGHRS and YFSETQ. This CDR3 is 19 amino acids long. The V gene lost 0 bases and the J gene lost 0 bases, with 16 bases spanning the gap. Per the study methods: ImmunoSEQ supplied junction-only sequences lacking quality scores, so filtering was different. Repertoires were generated with immunoSEQ multiplex PCR, while TCRdb's copy carries only in-frame clones and drops some. V and J calls and clone size follow that table, whereas D and trimming were derived from the DNA. The table includes 650,000 to 750,000 clones, about two thirds detected once. Sequenced input: memory CD4+ T cells sorted from blood. Subset indicated: CD45RA-negative fraction. This TCR was recovered from a woman aged 25 to 39 in good health. J is TRBJ2-6 and V is TRBV5-1; D may be TRBD1 or TRBD2 (5 bases each). The CDR3 nucleotides are TGCGCCAGCAGCTTGGATCCGGGACCGAAAAGCTCTGGGGCCAACGTCCTGACTTTC. Encoded protein: CASSLDPGPKSSGANVLTF.